The sequence of this T cell receptor (beta chain) was determined in a study of regulatory T cells in long-lasting Graves disease. Time point described: newly diagnosed GD, antithyroid drugs for less than 3 months. Generation of the TCR library employed RNA extracted from PBMCs. Patients were enrolled at an endocrinology department in Xi'an, China. Library construction for TCR beta used iRepertoire HTBI primers and Arm-PCR of CDR3 regions. TCRdb reprocessed the multiplex PCR reads with MiXCR, giving one entry per CDR3 protein. The sample carries a few hundred thousand distinct CDR3 sequences, 12% recorded once. CDR3 length: 14 amino acids. Trimming shortened V by 2 bases and J by 4 bases, and 11 bases separated the two germline ends. Per germline, CDR1 LNHDA and CDR2 SQIVND (reference sequence). There are many counts of this clonotype. The data also belong to a second study, concerning T cells in Graves' hyperthyroidism and ophthalmopathy. That paper adds: Exclusion of a patient resulted from uncontrolled infection, other autoimmune disease, pregnancy or lactation. Based on clinical symptoms, serum thyroxine and TRAb, thyroid ultrasound and orbital computed tomography, diagnoses were reached. The HTBI set primed first-round TCR CDR3 RT-PCR.

The gene calls are TRBV19 and TRBJ1-1; D gene uncertain. The receptor comes from a woman younger than 35 with Graves disease. This specimen consisted of peripheral blood mononuclear cells (PBMCs), obtained at new diagnosis, from a patient treated with antithyroid drugs. The CDR3 sequence is CASSICKECTEAFF. The CDR3 DNA reads as TGTGCCAGTAGTATATGCAAGGAGTGCACTGAAGCTTTCTTT.